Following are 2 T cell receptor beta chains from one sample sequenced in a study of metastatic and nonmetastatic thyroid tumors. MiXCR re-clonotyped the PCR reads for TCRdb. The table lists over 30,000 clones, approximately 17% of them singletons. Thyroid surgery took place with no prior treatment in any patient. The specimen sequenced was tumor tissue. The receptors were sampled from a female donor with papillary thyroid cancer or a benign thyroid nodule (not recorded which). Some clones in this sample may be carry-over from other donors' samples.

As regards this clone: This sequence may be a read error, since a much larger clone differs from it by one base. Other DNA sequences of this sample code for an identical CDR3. The CDR3: CASSGRTDTQYF. As DNA, the CDR3 is TGTGCCAGCAGCGGGCGCACAGATACGCAGTATTTC. The rearrangement uses TRBV27 and TRBJ2-3, with D hard to call. Germline CDR1 MNHEY, CDR2 SMNVEV (reference sequence). This CDR3 region has 12 residues.

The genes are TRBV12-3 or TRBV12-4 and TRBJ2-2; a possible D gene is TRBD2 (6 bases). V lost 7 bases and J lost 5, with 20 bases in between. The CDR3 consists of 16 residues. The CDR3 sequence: CASNTPLRDWTGELFF. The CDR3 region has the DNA TGTGCCAGCAATACCCCTTTGCGGGATTGGACCGGGGAGCTGTTTTTT.